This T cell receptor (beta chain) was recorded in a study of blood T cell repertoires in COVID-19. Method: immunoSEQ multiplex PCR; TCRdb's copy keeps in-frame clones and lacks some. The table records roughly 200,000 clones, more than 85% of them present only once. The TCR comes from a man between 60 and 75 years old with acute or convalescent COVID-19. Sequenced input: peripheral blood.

CDR3: CASSSRTGGHYGYTF. The CDR3 DNA is TGTGCCAGTAGTTCTCGGACAGGGGGCCACTATGGCTACACCTTC. The J gene is TRBJ1-2, the V gene TRBV19; the match to TRBD1 covers 11 bases. The V and J ends lost 5 bases and 3 bases, in that order; junction bases with no gene match: 5. Germline V lookup: CDR1 LNHDA, CDR2 SQIVND (reference sequence). The CDR3 sequence is 15 residues long.